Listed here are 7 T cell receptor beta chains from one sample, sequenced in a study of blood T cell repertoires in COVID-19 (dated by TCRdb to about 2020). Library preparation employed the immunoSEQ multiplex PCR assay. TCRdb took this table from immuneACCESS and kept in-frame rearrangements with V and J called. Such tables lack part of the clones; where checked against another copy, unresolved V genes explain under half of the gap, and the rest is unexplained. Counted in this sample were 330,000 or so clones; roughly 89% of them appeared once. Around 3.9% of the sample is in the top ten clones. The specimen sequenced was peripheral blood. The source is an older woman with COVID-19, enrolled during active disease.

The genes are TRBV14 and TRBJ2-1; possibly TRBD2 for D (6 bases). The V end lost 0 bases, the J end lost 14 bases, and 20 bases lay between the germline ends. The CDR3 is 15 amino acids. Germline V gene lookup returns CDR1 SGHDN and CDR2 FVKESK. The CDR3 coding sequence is TGTGCCAGCAGCCAAGACGCCATAGGGACTTCAACGGAGTTCTTC. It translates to CASSQDAIGTSTEFF.

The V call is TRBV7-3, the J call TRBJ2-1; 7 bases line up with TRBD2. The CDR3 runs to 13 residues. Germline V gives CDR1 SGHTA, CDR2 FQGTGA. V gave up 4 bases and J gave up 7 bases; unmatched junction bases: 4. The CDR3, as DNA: TGTGCCAGCAGCTCGTCGCGGGGGAATGAGCAGTTCTTC. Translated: CASSSSRGNEQFF.

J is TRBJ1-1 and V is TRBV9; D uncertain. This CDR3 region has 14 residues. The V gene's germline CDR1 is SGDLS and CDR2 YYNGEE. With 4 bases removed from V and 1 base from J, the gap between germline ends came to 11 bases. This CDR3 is CASSPTVGNTEAFF. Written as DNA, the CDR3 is TGTGCCAGCAGCCCAACAGTGGGGAACACTGAAGCTTTCTTT.

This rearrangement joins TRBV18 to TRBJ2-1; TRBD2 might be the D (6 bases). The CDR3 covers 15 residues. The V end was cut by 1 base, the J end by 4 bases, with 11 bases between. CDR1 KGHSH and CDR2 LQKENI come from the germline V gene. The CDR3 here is CASSPQGRRYNEQFF. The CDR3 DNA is TGTGCCAGCTCACCACAGGGGAGGCGATACAATGAGCAGTTCTTC.

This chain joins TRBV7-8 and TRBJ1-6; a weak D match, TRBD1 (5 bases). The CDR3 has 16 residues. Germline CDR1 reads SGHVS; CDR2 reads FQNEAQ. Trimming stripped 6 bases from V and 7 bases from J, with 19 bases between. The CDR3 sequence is CASRETDLNPNSPLHF. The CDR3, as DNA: TGTGCCAGCAGAGAGACAGACCTTAACCCGAATTCACCCCTCCACTTT.

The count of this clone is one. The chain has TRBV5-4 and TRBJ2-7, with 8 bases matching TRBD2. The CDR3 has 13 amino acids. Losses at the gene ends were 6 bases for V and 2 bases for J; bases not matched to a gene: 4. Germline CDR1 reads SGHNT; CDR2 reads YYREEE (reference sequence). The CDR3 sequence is CASTLAGTYEQYF. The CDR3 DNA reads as TGTGCCAGCACCTTAGCGGGAACCTACGAGCAGTACTTC. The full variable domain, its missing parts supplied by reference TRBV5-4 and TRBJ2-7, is ETGVTQSPTHLIKTRGQQVTLRCSSQSGHNTVSWYQQALGQGPQFIFQYYREEENGRGNFPPRFSGLQFPNYSSELNVNALELDDSALYLCASTLAGTYEQYFGPGTRLTVT.

DNA for the CDR3: TGCGCCAGCAGCTTGGATCGACGGGGTTTGAGAAACACTGAAGCTTTCTTT. This gives the protein CASSLDRRGLRNTEAFF. The chain has TRBV5-1 and TRBJ1-1; no reliable D call. The germline CDR1 and CDR2 sequences are SGHRS and YFSETQ. With 0 bases removed from V and 2 bases from J, the gap between germline ends came to 17 bases. This CDR3 contains 17 residues.